This TCR beta chain was obtained from a study of blood T cell repertoires in COVID-19. Study context: The origin of the acute and convalescent COVID-19 samples was the United States, Italy and Spain. T cells, B-cell-depleted T cells, or PBMCs provided the cDNA or gDNA that served as material.

Authors' processing steps: Amplification with reference gene primers provided the estimates of nucleated cell counts. Only in-frame clones appear in the TCRdb table, and some are missing; sequencing was by immunoSEQ multiplex PCR. V, J and clone size are taken as reported in that table, and D and trimming were inferred from the DNA itself. This repertoire shows 150,000 or so clones, about 77% found once; its top ten account for about 8.4%. Germline CDR1 is GTSNPN and CDR2 is SVGIG (reference sequence). The CDR3 has 14 amino acids. V shed 3 bases, J shed 10 bases, and the junction held 11 bases outside the gene matches.

The clonotype originates from a woman aged 45-60 years with active or convalescent COVID-19. V gene TRBV30 combines with J gene TRBJ1-4; 7 nucleotides agree with TRBD1. Sequencing was carried out using peripheral blood. The chain's CDR3 is CAWRPLQGMGKLFF. The CDR3 DNA reads as TGTGCCTGGAGACCTTTACAGGGGATGGGAAAACTGTTTTTT.